This T cell receptor (beta chain) was recovered during a study of Graves' ophthalmopathy and Graves' hyperthyroidism. General observations from the study: A model built from 13 signatures distinguished ophthalmopathy from stable hyperthyroidism with about 86% sensitivity and 70% to 84% specificity. Appearing in blood as well were most expanded thyroid clonotypes above 0.001 frequency.

Patients in the hyperthyroidism group, adults aged 18 to 65, were newly diagnosed, under 2 months' duration. Diagnosis was based on clinical symptoms, serum thyroxine, TRAb, thyroid ultrasound and orbital computed tomography. Germline V gene data show CDR1 as LNHDA and CDR2 as SQIVND (reference sequence). CDR3 length equals 17 residues. RNA transcripts served as template for amplifying TCR beta CDR3 sequences. Following a first-round RT-PCR that used HTBI primers, a second-round multiplex PCR was carried out. TCRdb processed the multiplex PCR reads anew with MiXCR; each CDR3 protein has one entry. The sample lists about 550,000 distinct CDR3 sequences; 35% to 45% were seen once. As for this clonotype: Its antigen remains unidentified. At one end the junction does not follow the germline gene, possibly because of a read error.

Sequencing was carried out using peripheral blood or thyroid tissue (not recorded which). The V and J genes are TRBV19 and TRBJ2-7, with 12 positions matching TRBD2. This sequence was found in an adult man with Graves' hyperthyroidism. CDR3 in amino acids: CTSSMTPTSGRSYEQYF. The CDR3, as DNA: TGTACCAGTAGTATGACGCCTACTAGCGGGAGGTCCTACGAGCAGTACTTC.